Described below is a single T cell receptor beta chain sequence and its context. This CDR3 spans 13 amino acids. The source of the sample is a study of shared clonotypes between healthy human individuals. The wider study: CD4 naive cells filled three plates per donor, CD4 memory three, CD8 naive two and CD8 memory one.

Profiled with immunoSEQ multiplex PCR; TCRdb holds only in-frame clones, not every one. This table holds roughly 530,000 clones, 95% to 97% found once. The origin of this receptor is a woman aged 30 to 39 in good health. The J gene is TRBJ2-7, the V gene TRBV5-2; TRBD2 is the table's D call, not checked against the DNA. TRBV5-2 is listed as a pseudogene. The sample consisted of naive CD4+ T cells sorted from blood. The subset here: CD45RA+ positively selected. The DNA for the CDR3 is TGTGCCAGCAGCCCGAACCTATCCTACGAGCAGTACTTC. Amino acid sequence: CASSPNLSYEQYF.